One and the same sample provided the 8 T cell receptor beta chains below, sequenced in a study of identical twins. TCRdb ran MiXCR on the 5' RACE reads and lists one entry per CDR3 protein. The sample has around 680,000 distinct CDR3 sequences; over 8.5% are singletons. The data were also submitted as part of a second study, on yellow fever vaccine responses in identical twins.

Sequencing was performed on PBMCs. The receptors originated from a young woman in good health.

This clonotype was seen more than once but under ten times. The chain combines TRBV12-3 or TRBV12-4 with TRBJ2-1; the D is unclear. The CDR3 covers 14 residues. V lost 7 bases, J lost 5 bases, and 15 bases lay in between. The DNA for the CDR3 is TGTGCCAGCACCCCGGCTGGCTGGAACAATGAGCAGTTCTTC. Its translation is CASTPAGWNNEQFF.

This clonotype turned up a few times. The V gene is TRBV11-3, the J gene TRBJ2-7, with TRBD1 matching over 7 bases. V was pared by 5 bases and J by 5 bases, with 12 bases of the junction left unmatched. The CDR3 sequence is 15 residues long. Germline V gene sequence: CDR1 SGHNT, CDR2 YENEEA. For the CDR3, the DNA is TGTGCCAGCAGCCCCGGGACAGCTGACACCCACGAGCAGTACTTC. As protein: CASSPGTADTHEQYF.

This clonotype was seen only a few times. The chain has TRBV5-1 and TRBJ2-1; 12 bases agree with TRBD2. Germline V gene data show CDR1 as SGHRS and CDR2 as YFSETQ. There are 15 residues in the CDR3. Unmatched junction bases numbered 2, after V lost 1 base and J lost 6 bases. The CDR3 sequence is CASSLLLAGGNEQFF. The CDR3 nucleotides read TGCGCCAGCAGCTTGTTACTAGCGGGGGGCAATGAGCAGTTCTTC.

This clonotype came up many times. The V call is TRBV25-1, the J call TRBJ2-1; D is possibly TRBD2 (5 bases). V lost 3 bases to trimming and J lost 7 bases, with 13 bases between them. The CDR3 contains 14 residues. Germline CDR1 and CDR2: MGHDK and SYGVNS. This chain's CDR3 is CASSESGRGNEQFF. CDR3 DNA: TGTGCCAGCAGTGAGTCGGGTAGAGGGAATGAGCAGTTCTTC.

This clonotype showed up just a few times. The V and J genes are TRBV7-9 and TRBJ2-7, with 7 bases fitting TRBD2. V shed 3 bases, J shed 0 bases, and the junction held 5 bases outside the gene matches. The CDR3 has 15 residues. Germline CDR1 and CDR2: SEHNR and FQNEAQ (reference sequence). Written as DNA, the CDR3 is TGTGCCAGCAGCTTTCTACCGGGGGGCTCCTACGAGCAGTACTTC. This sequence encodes CASSFLPGGSYEQYF.

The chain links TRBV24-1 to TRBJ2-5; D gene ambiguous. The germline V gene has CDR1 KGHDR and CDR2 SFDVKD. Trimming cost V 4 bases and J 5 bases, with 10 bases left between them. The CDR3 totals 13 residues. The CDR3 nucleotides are TGTGCCACCAGTGAGTCAAGGATCGAGACCCAGTACTTC. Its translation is CATSESRIETQYF.

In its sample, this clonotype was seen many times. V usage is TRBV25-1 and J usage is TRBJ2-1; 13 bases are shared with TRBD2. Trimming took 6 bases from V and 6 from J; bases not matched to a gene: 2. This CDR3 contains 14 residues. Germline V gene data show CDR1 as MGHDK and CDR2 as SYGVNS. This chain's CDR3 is CASRTSGGVNEQFF. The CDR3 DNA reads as TGTGCCAGCAGAACTAGCGGGGGGGTCAATGAGCAGTTCTTC. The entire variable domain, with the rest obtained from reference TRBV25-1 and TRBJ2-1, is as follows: EADIYQTPRYLVIGTGKKITLECSQTMGHDKMYWYQQDPGMELHLIHYSYGVNSTEKGDLSSESTVSRIRTEHFPLTLESARPSHTSQYLCASRTSGGVNEQFFGPGTRLTVL.

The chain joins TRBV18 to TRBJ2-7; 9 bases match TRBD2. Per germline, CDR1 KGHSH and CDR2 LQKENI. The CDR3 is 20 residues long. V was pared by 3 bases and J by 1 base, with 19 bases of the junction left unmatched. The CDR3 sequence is CASSPNRWVAGVRPSYEQYF. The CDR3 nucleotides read TGTGCCAGCTCACCCAACCGGTGGGTAGCGGGAGTTCGTCCATCCTACGAGCAGTACTTC.